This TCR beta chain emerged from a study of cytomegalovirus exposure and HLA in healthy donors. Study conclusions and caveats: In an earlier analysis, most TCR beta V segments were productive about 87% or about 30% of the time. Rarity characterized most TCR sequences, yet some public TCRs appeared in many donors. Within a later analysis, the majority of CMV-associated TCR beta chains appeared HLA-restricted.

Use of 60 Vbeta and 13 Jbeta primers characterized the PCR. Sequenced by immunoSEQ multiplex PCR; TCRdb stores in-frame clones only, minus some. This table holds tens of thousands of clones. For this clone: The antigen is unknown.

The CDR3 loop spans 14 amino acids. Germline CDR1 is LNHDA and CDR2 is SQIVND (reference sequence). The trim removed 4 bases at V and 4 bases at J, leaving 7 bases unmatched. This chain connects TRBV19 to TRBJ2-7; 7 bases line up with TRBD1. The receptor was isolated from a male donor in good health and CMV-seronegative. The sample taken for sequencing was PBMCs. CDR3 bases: TGTGCCAGTAGTAAGACAGGGACGGGATACGAGCAGTACTTC. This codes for CASSKTGTGYEQYF.